This TCR beta chain was retrieved from a study of T cell changes during pregnancy in multiple sclerosis. Using immunoSEQ multiplex PCR, the repertoire was profiled, and TCRdb retains in-frame clones only, with some absent. The data hold about 44,000 clones, with 96% observed a single time. The germline V gene encodes CDR1 MNHNS and CDR2 SASEGT. V lost 2 bases to trimming and J lost 3 bases, with 8 bases between them. CDR3 size: 14 residues. The sample in question was peripheral blood, obtained in the second trimester of pregnancy. This receptor was obtained from a female donor with multiple sclerosis, enrolled in a pregnancy study. The chain links TRBV6-1 to TRBJ1-3, with D perhaps matching TRBD1 (5 bases). This CDR3 is CASSEPGVGNTIYF. CDR3 nucleotide sequence: TGTGCCAGCAGTGAACCGGGGGTTGGAAACACCATATATTTT.